This TCR beta chain was sequenced in a study of multiple sclerosis patients with progressive multifocal leukoencephalopathy. The protocol was immunoSEQ multiplex PCR, while the TCRdb copy is restricted to in-frame clones and leaves out a portion. Altogether about 31,000 clones are present, around 90% being singletons, with the ten largest covering around 6%. This sample's time point: time of PML onset. PML in natalizumab-treated patients developed after between about 15 and 60 months of natalizumab therapy. Per the germline V gene, CDR1 is SGHDT and CDR2 is YYEEEE. The CDR3 runs to 14 residues. The V and J ends lost 4 bases and 0 bases respectively, with 7 bases between them. Overall study findings and caveats: Less diverse TRB repertoires were suggested in most PML patients.

On this clone itself: Its target is unknown.

The TCR originated in a woman in her forties with progressive multifocal leukoencephalopathy. Source: PBMCs, taken from a patient treated with natalizumab. This rearrangement joins TRBV5-6 to TRBJ1-4; unclear D gene. The CDR3 sequence is CASSPGATNEKLFF. The CDR3 region has the DNA TGTGCCAGCAGCCCGGGTGCAACTAATGAAAAACTGTTTTTT.